A single sample is the source of the 2 T cell receptor beta chains below, sequenced in a study of shared clonotypes between healthy human individuals. The protocol was immunoSEQ multiplex PCR, while the TCRdb copy is restricted to in-frame clones and leaves out a portion. The sample holds approximately 530,000 clones, around 96% seen once. The sequencing input was naive CD4+ T cells sorted from blood. This sample's subset: CD45RA+ positively selected. Every receptor here comes from a woman aged 25 to 39 in good health.

The chain uses TRBV5-1 and TRBJ1-2; D call uncertain. The V and J ends lost 4 bases and 7 bases respectively, with 11 bases between them. The CDR3 has 12 residues. The germline gives CDR1 SGHRS, CDR2 YFSETQ. In DNA form, the CDR3 reads TGCGCCAGCAGCCTAGGGTCGGGTGGCTACACCTTC. Amino acid sequence: CASSLGSGGYTF.

The chain uses TRBV7-2 and TRBJ2-5; TRBD2 matches 7 bases. After removal of 5 bases from V and 5 bases from J, the junction contained 20 bases not matched to a gene. CDR3 length: 18 amino acids. Germline CDR1 SGHTA, CDR2 FQGNSA. Here the CDR3 DNA reads TGTGCCAGCAGCCCTTTGCTGCGGGGAGGGCGAGGAGGCGAGACCCAGTACTTC. Its translation: CASSPLLRGGRGGETQYF.